The source of this T cell receptor beta chain is a study of T cells in Graves' hyperthyroidism and ophthalmopathy. This clonotype was detected many times. The V and J ends lost 8 bases and 5 bases, in that order; junction bases with no gene match: 7. Germline V gives CDR1 MDHEN, CDR2 SYDVKM. There are 13 residues in the CDR3. The CDR3 regions of TCR beta were amplified from RNA transcripts. The HTBI primer set was used in a first-round RT-PCR of the TCR CDR3. TCRdb passed the multiplex PCR reads through MiXCR, listing each CDR3 protein once. The data show 350,000 or so distinct CDR3 sequences, with around 18% seen just once and less than 20% held by the top ten.

Sample: blood. The V and J genes are TRBV28 and TRBJ1-1; 8 bases fit TRBD1. The clonotype was recovered from a woman aged 40 to 55 with Graves' ophthalmopathy. The CDR3 DNA sequence: TGTGCCAGCGCCATGGACAGGGCGACTGAAGCTTTCTTT. Amino acids: CASAMDRATEAFF.